The T cell receptor beta chain described here comes from a study of blood T cells in healthy people across ages. Study summary: Using template switching, researchers captured about one barcoded beta molecule for each two T cells.

Unmatched junction bases numbered 9, after V lost 4 bases and J lost 11 bases. This CDR3 is 13 amino acids long. The germline CDR1 and CDR2 sequences are PRHDT and FYEKMQ (reference sequence). Every donor gave roughly 9.2 milliliters of peripheral blood. About this clonotype itself: Its target is not known.

With a J-beta primer mix and a sample-barcoded 5' primer, a second PCR ran roughly 7 to 11 cycles. One entry per CDR3 protein results from TCRdb running MiXCR on the 5' RACE reads. Here the sample spans approximately 730,000 distinct CDR3 sequences, approximately 55% being singletons. Study-wide results and caveats: Aged donors had fewer naive CD4+ cells and lower diversity than long-lived donors.

Sequenced input: blood. The chain employs TRBV13 and TRBJ2-3; 7 nucleotides align to TRBD1. The clonotype originates from a man older than 75 in good health. CDR3 sequence reads: CASSSPRDSVQYF. CDR3 sequence (DNA): TGTGCCAGCAGCTCGCCCCGGGACAGTGTGCAGTATTTT.